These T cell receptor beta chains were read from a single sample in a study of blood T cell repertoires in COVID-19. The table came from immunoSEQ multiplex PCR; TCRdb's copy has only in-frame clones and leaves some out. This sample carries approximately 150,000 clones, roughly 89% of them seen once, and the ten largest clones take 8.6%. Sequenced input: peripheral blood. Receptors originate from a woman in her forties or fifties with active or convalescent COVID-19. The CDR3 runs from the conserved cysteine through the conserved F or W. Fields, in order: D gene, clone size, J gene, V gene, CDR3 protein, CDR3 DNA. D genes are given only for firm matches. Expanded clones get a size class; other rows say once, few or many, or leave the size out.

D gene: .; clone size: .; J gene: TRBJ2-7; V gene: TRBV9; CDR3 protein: CASPPTHRAHEQYF; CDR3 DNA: TGTGCCAGCCCCCCCACACACAGGGCCCACGAGCAGTACTTC
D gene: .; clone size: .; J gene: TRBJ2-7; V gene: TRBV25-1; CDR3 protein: CATEPRGSSYEQYF; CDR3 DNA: TGTGCCACCGAGCCACGGGGGAGTTCGTACGAGCAGTACTTC
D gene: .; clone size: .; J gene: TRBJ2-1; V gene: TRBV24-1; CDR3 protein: CATSAGGYNEQFF; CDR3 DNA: TGTGCCACCAGCGCCGGGGGCTACAATGAGCAGTTCTTC
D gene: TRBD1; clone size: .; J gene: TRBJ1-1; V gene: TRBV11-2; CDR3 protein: CASSTGTGGRGEAFF; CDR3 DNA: TGTGCCAGCAGCACGGGGACAGGGGGACGTGGTGAAGCTTTCTTT
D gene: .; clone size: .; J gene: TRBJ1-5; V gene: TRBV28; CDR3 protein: CASSLAGYNQPQHF; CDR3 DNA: TGTGCCAGCAGTTTAGCAGGGTACAATCAGCCCCAGCATTTT
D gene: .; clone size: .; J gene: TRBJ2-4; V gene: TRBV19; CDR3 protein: CASSLSPGLTQNIQYF; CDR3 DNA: TGTGCCAGTAGTCTCAGCCCGGGACTGACGCAAAACATTCAGTACTTC
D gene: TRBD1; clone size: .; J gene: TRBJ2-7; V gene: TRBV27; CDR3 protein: CASSFRGGVEQYF; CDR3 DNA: TGTGCCAGCAGTTTCCGAGGGGGCGTCGAGCAGTACTTC
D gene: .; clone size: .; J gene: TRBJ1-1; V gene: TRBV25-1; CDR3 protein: CASRRGGVAEAFF; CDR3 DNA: TGTGCCAGCAGACGGGGAGGCGTCGCTGAAGCTTTCTTT
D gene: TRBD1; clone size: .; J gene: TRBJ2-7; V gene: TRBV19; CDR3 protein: CASSLTGASYEQYF; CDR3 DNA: TGTGCCAGTAGTCTAACAGGGGCTTCCTACGAGCAGTACTTC
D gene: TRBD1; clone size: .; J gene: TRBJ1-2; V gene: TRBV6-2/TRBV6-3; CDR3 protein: CASSYPTDRGGYGYTF; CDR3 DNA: TGTGCCAGCAGTTACCCCACGGACAGGGGAGGCTATGGCTACACCTTC
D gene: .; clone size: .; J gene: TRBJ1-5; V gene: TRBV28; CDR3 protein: CASSLEGRSYNQPQHF; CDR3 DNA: TGTGCCAGCAGTTTGGAGGGACGGAGTTATAATCAGCCCCAGCATTTT
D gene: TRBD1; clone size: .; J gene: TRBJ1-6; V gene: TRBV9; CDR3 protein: CASSVVGTENSPLHF; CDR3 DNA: TGTGCCAGCAGCGTAGTGGGGACAGAAAATTCACCCCTCCACTTT
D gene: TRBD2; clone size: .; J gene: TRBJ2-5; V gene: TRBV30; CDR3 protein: CAWRVAGGTTQYF; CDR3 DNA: TGTGCCTGGAGAGTGGCGGGGGGGACGACCCAGTACTTC
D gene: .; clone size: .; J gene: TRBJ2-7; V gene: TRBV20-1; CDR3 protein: CSASDRSRRLMEQYF; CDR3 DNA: TGCAGTGCTAGTGATCGGTCCCGGAGGTTGATGGAACAGTACTTC
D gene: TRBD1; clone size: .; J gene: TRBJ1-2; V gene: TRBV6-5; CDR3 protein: CASRETGDAGYTF; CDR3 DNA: TGTGCCAGCAGGGAGACAGGGGACGCTGGCTACACCTTC
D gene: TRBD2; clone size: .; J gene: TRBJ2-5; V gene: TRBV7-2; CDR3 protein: CASSLVGAGGETQYF; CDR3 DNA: TGTGCCAGCAGCTTAGTTGGGGCGGGGGGTGAGACCCAGTACTTC
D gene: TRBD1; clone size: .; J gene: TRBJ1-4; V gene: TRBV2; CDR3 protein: CASSNQGVREKLFF; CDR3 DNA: TGTGCCAGCAGTAATCAGGGGGTGCGGGAAAAACTGTTTTTT
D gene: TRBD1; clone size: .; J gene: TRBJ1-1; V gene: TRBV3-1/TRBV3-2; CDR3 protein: CASRGTGTGGQSEAFF; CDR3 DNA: TGTGCCAGCAGGGGTACGGGGACAGGGGGCCAGTCTGAAGCTTTCTTT
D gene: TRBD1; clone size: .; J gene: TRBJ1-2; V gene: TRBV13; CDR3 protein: CASSWATGGSVYGYTF; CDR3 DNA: TGTGCCAGCAGTTGGGCGACAGGGGGCTCTGTCTATGGCTACACCTTC
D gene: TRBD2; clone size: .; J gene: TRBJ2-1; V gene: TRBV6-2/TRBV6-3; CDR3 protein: CASSYRASGGASSYNEQFF; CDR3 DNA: TGTGCCAGCAGTTACAGGGCTAGCGGGGGGGCCTCATCGTACAATGAGCAGTTCTTC
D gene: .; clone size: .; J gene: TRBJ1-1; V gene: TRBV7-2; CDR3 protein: CASRYDSLTNTEAFF; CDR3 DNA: TGTGCCAGCAGATATGACAGCCTCACAAACACTGAAGCTTTCTTT
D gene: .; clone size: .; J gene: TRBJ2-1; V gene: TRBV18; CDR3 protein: CASSLGEVNNEQFF; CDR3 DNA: TGTGCCAGCTCACTTGGAGAAGTAAACAATGAGCAGTTCTTC
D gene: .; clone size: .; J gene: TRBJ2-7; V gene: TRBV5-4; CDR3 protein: CASSPRGSYEQYF; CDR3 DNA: TGTGCCAGCAGCCCGCGGGGATCCTACGAGCAGTACTTC
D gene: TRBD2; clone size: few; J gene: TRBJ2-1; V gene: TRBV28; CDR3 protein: CASSLFSSGSYNEQFF; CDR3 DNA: TGTGCCAGCAGTTTATTTTCTAGCGGGAGTTACAATGAGCAGTTCTTC
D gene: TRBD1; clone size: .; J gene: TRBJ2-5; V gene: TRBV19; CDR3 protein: CASSATGSETQYF; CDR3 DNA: TGTGCCAGTAGTGCGACAGGGTCGGAGACCCAGTACTTC
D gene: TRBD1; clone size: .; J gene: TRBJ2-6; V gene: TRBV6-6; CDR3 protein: CASSPYLRQGSTSGANVLTF; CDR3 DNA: TGTGCCAGCAGTCCGTATCTGCGACAGGGGTCCACGTCTGGGGCCAACGTCCTGACTTTC
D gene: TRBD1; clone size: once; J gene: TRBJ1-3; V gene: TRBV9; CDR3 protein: CASSVGGGLSGNTIYF; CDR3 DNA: TGTGCCAGCAGCGTTGGAGGGGGCCTCTCTGGAAACACCATATATTTT
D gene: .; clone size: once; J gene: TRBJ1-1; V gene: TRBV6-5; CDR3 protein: CASSYGGGLNTEAFF; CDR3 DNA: TGTGCCAGCAGTTACGGCGGCGGCTTGAACACTGAAGCTTTCTTT
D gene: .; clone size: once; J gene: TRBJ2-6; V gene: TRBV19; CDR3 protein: CASRGRAHSGANVLTF; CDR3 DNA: TGTGCCAGTAGAGGCAGGGCACACTCTGGGGCCAACGTCCTGACTTTC
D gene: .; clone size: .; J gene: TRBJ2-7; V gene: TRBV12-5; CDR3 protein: CASGLAHRPGEQYF; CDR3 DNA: TGTGCTAGTGGTTTGGCCCACCGGCCGGGGGAGCAGTACTTC
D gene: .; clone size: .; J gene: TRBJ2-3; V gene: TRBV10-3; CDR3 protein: CAIGLGVGTDTQYF; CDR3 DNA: TGTGCCATCGGGTTAGGAGTGGGCACAGATACGCAGTATTTT
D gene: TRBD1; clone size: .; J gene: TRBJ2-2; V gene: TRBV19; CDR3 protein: CASSIDRTGGVIGELFF; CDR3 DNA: TGTGCCAGTAGTATAGATCGGACAGGGGGCGTGATCGGGGAGCTGTTTTTT
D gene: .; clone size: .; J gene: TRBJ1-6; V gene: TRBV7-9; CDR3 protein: CASSSAQGVFHNSPLHF; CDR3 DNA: TGTGCCAGCAGCTCGGCACAGGGCGTTTTTCATAATTCACCCCTCCACTTT
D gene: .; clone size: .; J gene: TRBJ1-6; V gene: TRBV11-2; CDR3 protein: CASSRQESSYNSPLHF; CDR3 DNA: TGTGCCAGCAGCCGACAGGAGAGCTCCTATAATTCACCCCTCCACTTT
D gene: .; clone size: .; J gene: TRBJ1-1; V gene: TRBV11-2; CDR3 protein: CASSLAAGSNTEAFF; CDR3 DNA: TGTGCCAGCAGCTTAGCCGCAGGATCGAACACTGAAGCTTTCTTT
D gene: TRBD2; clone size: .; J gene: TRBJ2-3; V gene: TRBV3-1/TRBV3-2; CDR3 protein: CASSLSGSPTDTQYF; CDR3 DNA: TGTGCCAGCAGCCTTAGCGGGTCCCCCACAGATACGCAGTATTTT
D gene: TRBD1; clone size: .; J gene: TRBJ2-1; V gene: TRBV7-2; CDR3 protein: CASSPGQANNEQFF; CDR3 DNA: TGTGCCAGCAGCCCCGGACAGGCAAACAATGAGCAGTTCTTC
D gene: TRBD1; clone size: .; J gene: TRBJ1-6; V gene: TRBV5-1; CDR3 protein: CASNEGGSNSPLHF; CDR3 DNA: TGCGCCAGCAACGAAGGGGGCTCAAATTCACCCCTCCACTTT